These 6 T cell receptor beta chains share one sample of origin, sequenced in a study of T cell responses to AZD1222 COVID-19 vaccine. Here immunoSEQ multiplex PCR was the method, and the copy in TCRdb shows in-frame clones only, minus some. The sample lists about 120,000 clones, 85% to 90% seen once, with under 4.5% in the top ten. Specimen: peripheral blood, collected on day 0 of AZD1222 vaccination. The receptors derive from an adult in good health.

This chain uses TRBV15 with TRBJ1-1; D gene ambiguous. Germline CDR1 reads LNHNV; CDR2 reads YYDKDF (reference sequence). This CDR3 has 15 amino acids. Deletions cut 2 bases from V and 1 base from J, with 11 bases between. CDR3 sequence: CATSRSTGKNTEAFF. The CDR3 nucleotides are TGTGCCACCAGCAGATCCACCGGGAAGAACACTGAAGCTTTCTTT.

This clone was detected a few times. The CDR3 spells CASSLIGPTGELFF. Written as DNA, the CDR3 is TGTGCCAGCAGCTTAATCGGACCGACCGGGGAGCTGTTTTTT. The chain employs TRBV5-6 and TRBJ2-2, with D uncertain. V lost 2 bases, J lost 5 bases, and 10 bases lay in between. The CDR3 runs 14 residues. Per germline, CDR1 SGHDT and CDR2 YYEEEE.

The V and J genes are TRBV10-2 and TRBJ2-4, with 11 bases fitting TRBD1. The CDR3 extends over 15 amino acids. Germline V gene sequence: CDR1 WSHSY, CDR2 SAAADI. The V and J ends lost 7 bases and 7 bases, in that order; junction bases with no gene match: 9. In nucleotides, the CDR3 is TGCGCCAGCAACCCCGGACAGGGGGCCATCAACATTCAGTACTTC. Protein: CASNPGQGAINIQYF.

The rearrangement joins TRBV5-8 to TRBJ1-2, with TRBD1 as a possible D gene (6 bases). Deletions cut 5 bases from V and 5 bases from J, with 16 bases between. CDR1 and CDR2 (germline): SGHTS, YDEGEE. There are 14 residues in the CDR3. The CDR3 nucleotides are TGTGCCAGCAGACTCAAGGGAGGGGGGTATGGCTACACCTTC. As protein: CASRLKGGGYGYTF.

The chain links TRBV5-5 to TRBJ1-5; D ambiguous. From germline, CDR1 is SGHKS and CDR2 YYEKEE (reference sequence). With 0 bases removed from V and 0 bases from J, the gap between germline ends came to 16 bases. The CDR3 has 18 residues. CDR3 loop: CASSLELATRYSNQPQHF. Written as DNA, the CDR3 is TGTGCCAGCAGCTTGGAGTTGGCAACACGATATAGCAATCAGCCCCAGCATTTT.

The chain links TRBV28 to TRBJ2-1; 7 bases line up with TRBD1. V gave up 6 bases and J gave up 8 bases; unmatched junction bases: 4. CDR3 length: 12 residues. Per germline, CDR1 MDHEN and CDR2 SYDVKM. CDR3 in DNA: TGTGCCAGCAGCCACAGGGGCGATGAGCAGTTCTTC. It translates to CASSHRGDEQFF.